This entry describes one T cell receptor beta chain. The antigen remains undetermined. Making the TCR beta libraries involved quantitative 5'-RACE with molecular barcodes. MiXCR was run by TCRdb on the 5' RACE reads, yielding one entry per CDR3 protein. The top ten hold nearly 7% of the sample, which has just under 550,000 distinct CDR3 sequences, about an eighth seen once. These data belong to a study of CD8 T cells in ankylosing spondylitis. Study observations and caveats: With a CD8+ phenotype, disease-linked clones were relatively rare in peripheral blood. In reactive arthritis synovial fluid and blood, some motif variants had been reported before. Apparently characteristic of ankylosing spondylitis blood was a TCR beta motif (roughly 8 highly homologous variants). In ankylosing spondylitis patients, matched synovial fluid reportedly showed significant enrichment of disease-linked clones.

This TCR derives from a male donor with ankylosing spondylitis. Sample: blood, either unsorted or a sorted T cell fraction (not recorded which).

Here the CDR3 reads CASGQGNSIPGYTF. The CDR3 DNA sequence: TGTGCCAGCGGACAGGGTAATAGTATCCCAGGCTACACCTTC. V usage is TRBV12-3 or TRBV12-4 and J usage is TRBJ1-2, with 8 bases that match TRBD1. V was clipped by 8 bases and J by 8 bases; unmatched bases: 13. This CDR3 region has 14 residues.